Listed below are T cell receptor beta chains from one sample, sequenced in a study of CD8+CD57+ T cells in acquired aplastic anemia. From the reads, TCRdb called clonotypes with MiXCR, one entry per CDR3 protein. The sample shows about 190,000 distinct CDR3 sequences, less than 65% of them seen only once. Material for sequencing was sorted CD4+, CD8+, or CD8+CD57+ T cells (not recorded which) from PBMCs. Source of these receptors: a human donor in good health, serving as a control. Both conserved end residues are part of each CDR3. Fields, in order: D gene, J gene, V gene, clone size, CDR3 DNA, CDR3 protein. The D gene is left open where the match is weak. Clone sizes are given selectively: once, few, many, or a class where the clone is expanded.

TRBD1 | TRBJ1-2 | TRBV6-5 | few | TGTGCCAGCACCCCGGGACAGGGCACGGTCTATGGCTACACCTTC | CASTPGQGTVYGYTF
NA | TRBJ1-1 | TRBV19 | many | TGTGCCAGTAAAAGTCTGGGAACCACTGAAGCTTTCTTT | CASKSLGTTEAFF
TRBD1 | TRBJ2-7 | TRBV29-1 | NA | TGCAGCGTTGAAGCAAGCATCGGACAGGGAAGGGCCTACGAGCAGTACTTC | CSVEASIGQGRAYEQYF
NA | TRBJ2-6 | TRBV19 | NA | TGTGCCAGTAACCCCCCCACGATAGGGAGCTCTGGGGCCAACGTCCTGACTTTC | CASNPPTIGSSGANVLTF
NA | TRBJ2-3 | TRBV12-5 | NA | TGTGCCAGCACCCCCCGCGGTGGGGCCCTAAGAAATACGCAGTATTTT | CASTPRGGALRNTQYF
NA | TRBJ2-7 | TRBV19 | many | TGTGCCAGCGGCCCGGGGGGCCTTTCCTACGAGCAGTACTTC | CASGPGGLSYEQYF
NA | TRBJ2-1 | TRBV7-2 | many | TGTGCCAGCAGCCTGACGCTTGAGCAGTTCTTC | CASSLTLEQFF
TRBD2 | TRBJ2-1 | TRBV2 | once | TGTGCCAGCAGTGCGGGACTAGCTTACAATGAGCAGTTCTTC | CASSAGLAYNEQFF
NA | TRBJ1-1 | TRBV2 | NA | TGTGCCAGCAGTGTCGAGGTCATGAACACTGAAGCTTTCTTT | CASSVEVMNTEAFF
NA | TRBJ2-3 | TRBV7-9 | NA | TGTGCCACCGACAGCCGGAACAGGGCCTCTAGCACAGATACGCAGTATTTT | CATDSRNRASSTDTQYF
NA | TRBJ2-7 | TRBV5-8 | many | TGTGCCAGCAGCTTGGGTGTCAGGAGTTACGAGCAGTACTTC | CASSLGVRSYEQYF
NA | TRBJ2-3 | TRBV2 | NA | TGTGCCAGCAGTGACTTTAGCAATGGGGATACGCAGTATTTT | CASSDFSNGDTQYF
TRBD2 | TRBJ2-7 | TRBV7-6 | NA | TGTGCCAGCAGCTTAGCGGAAGGGACTAGCTACGAGCAGTACTTC | CASSLAEGTSYEQYF
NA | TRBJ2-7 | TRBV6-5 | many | TGTGCCAGCAGTCCCTCGGGCAGGGGAAACGAGCAGTACTTC | CASSPSGRGNEQYF
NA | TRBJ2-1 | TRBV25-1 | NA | TGTGCCAGCAGTGTCACCCCGGGATACAATGAGCAGTTCTTC | CASSVTPGYNEQFF
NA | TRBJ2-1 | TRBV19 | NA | TGTGCCAGTAGTAGACTAGTTCTCAATGAGCAGTTCTTC | CASSRLVLNEQFF
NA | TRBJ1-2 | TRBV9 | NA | TGTGCCAGCAGCTTAAGTTGGGATGGCTACACCTTC | CASSLSWDGYTF
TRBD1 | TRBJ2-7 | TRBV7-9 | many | TGTGCCAGCAGCCCAGGACAGGGTATGACCTACGAGCAGTACTTC | CASSPGQGMTYEQYF
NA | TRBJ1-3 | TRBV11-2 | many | TGTGCCAGCAGCGAGTCTCGGCCCACCAGATTCCCTGGAAACACCATATATTTT | CASSESRPTRFPGNTIYF
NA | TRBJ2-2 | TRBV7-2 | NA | TGTGCCAGCAGCTTAAGGGCAGGGAACACCGGGGAGCTGTTTTTT | CASSLRAGNTGELFF
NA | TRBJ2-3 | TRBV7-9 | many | TGTGCCAGCAACAGGGTCAGGACAGATACGCAGTATTTT | CASNRVRTDTQYF
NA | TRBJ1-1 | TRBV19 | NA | TGTGCCAGTAGTTTTTCAGTCTACACTGAAGCTTTCTTT | CASSFSVYTEAFF
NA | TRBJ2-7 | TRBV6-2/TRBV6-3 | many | TGTGCCAGCAGTTCGGACTGGGGGTGGGGTGAGCAGTACTTC | CASSSDWGWGEQYF
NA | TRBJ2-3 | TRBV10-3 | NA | TGTGCCATCAGTGAGACGCTAACAGATACGCAGTATTTT | CAISETLTDTQYF
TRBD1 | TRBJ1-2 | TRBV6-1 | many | TGTGCCAGCGCCGAAGTAACAGGGGAGGCTGACTACACCTTC | CASAEVTGEADYTF
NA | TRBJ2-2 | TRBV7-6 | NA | TGTGCCAGCAGCTTAAAGGGAGCAGGGCGGGCCGGGGAGCTGTTTTTT | CASSLKGAGRAGELFF
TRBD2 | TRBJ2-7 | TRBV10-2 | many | TGCGCCAGCAGAATAGCGGGGGGCTCCGAGCAGTACTTC | CASRIAGGSEQYF
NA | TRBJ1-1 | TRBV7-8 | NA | TGTGCCACAGGCGGAGGGAGGACTGAAGCTTTCTTT | CATGGGRTEAFF
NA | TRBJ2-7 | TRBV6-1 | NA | TGTGCCAGCAGTGAAAACCGCTTGGTACAGCTCCTAACCTTCTACGAGCAGTACTTC | CASSENRLVQLLTFYEQYF
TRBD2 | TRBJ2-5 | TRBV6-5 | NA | TGTGCCAGCAGTTACCCTGTCCCGGGACTAGCGGGGGGCATCCAAGAGACCCAGTACTTC | CASSYPVPGLAGGIQETQYF
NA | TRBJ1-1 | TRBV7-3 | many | TGTGCCAGCAGCCCGGGGGGTCTGAACACTGAAGCTTTCTTT | CASSPGGLNTEAFF
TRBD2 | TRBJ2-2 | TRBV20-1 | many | TGCAGTGCTCCGTCGGGGGGGCACGGGGAGCTGTTTTTT | CSAPSGGHGELFF
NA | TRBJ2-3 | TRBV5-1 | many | TGCGCCAGCAGCCTCGGAACGGTGACTAGCACAGATACGCAGTATTTT | CASSLGTVTSTDTQYF
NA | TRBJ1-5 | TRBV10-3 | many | TGTGCCATCAGTGACGGGCAGTCCAATCAGCCCCAGCATTTT | CAISDGQSNQPQHF
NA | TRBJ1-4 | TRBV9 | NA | TGTGCCAGCAACAACGGAAGGGAAAAACTGTTTTTT | CASNNGREKLFF